This T cell receptor beta chain was identified in a study of response to subunit inactivated influenza vaccine. Ten or more counts support this clonotype. What it binds is not known. Using its own MiXCR run on the RT-PCR reads, TCRdb lists one record per CDR3 protein. The sample lists roughly 700,000 distinct CDR3 sequences, around 13% occurring once. The CDR3 sequence is 12 residues long. Trimming took off 6 bases at V and 0 bases at J, with 5 bases between the two ends. Germline V CDR1 and CDR2: SGHDN, FVKESK. Whole-study findings and limits: The authors suggested that few new T cells are recruited per seasonal influenza vaccination.

The material sequenced was PBMCs from blood, taken less than 15 days before vaccination. This sequence originates from a man aged 50 to 59 who received an inactivated influenza vaccine. The rearrangement links TRBV14 to TRBJ2-5, with D uncertain. This CDR3 reads CASSRYQETQYF. CDR3 nucleotides: TGTGCCAGCAGTAGATACCAAGAGACCCAGTACTTC.